A single T cell receptor (beta chain) is shown here with its context. These data are taken from a study of regulatory T cells in long-lasting Graves disease. The time point denotes: newly diagnosed GD, antithyroid drugs for less than 3 months. PBMCs provided the RNA from which the TCR library was made. Patients with Graves' disease were diagnosed by American Thyroid Association guidelines. Building the TCR beta libraries relied on iRepertoire HTBI primers, and CDR3 regions underwent Arm-PCR. How the authors handled the data: Spanning all samples, the identified segments comprised 62 TRBV and over 13 TRBJ. TCRdb processed the multiplex PCR reads anew with MiXCR; each CDR3 protein has one entry. Here the V and J calls rest on TCRdb's processing, not on the authors' analysis. Counted here are some 320,000 distinct CDR3 sequences, roughly 18% occurring once; the ten biggest clones make up less than 45%.

The CDR3 contains 16 residues. Trimming left V 2 bases short and J 16 bases short, with 27 bases between. The V gene's germline CDR1 is KGHSH and CDR2 LQKENI. The chain joins TRBV18 to TRBJ2-1, with unresolved D. Sequencing was performed on peripheral blood mononuclear cells (PBMCs), taken at new diagnosis, from a patient treated with antithyroid drugs. The source is a female donor with Graves disease. The CDR3 protein is CASSPRVQSTYNEDFF. In DNA form, the CDR3 reads TGTGCCAGCTCACCAAGGGTCCAGAGCACCTACAATGAGGATTTCTTC.